This TCR beta chain comes out of a study of T cell responses to AZD1222 COVID-19 vaccine. Findings and caveats of the study: Spike-wide coverage was observed for vaccine-associated CD4 TCRs, with dominant responses at 160-218 and 743-854. A rise in Spike-specific TCR breadth and depth followed two AZD1222 doses.

About this clone itself: Its antigen is undetermined.

Repertoires were generated with immunoSEQ multiplex PCR, while TCRdb's copy carries only in-frame clones and drops some. Of 95,000 to 150,000 clones in the sample, around 92% were seen once. Trimming cost V 7 bases and J 9 bases, with 13 bases left between them. CDR3 length equals 13 residues. Germline loops: CDR1 SNHLY, CDR2 FYNNEI. The chain combines TRBV2 with TRBJ1-6; the D gene is possibly TRBD1 (6 bases). The TCR sequence derives from an adult in good health. Here the sequenced sample was peripheral blood, taken on day 0 of AZD1222 vaccination. The CDR3 bases are TGTGCCAGCACTGAGGGGGGAAGTTCACCCCTCCACTTT. Encoded protein: CASTEGGSSPLHF.